A single sample is the source of the 25 T cell receptor beta chains below, sequenced in a study of blood T cells in healthy people across ages. PCR was performed a second time for roughly 7 to 12 cycles using a sample-barcoded 5' primer and a J-beta primer mix. TCRdb re-called the 5' RACE reads with MiXCR, one entry per CDR3 protein. The table lists some 850,000 distinct CDR3 sequences, under 30% of them singletons. These data were also filed under a second study, of T cells of mothers and their children.

The sample consisted of blood. These receptors were collected from a boy between 10 and 17 years old in good health.

In this sample, this clonotype turned up a few times. The V call is TRBV29-1, the J call TRBJ1-1; no firm D call. V dropped 5 bases and J dropped 7 bases, with 14 bases sitting between them. The CDR3 loop spans 12 amino acids. Looked up from germline, CDR1 is SQVTM and CDR2 is ANQGSEA. CDR3 coding DNA: TGCAGCGTTTTTGACGGAGGACTTGAAGCTTTCTTT. Translated: CSVFDGGLEAFF.

This clonotype was found a few times. The rearrangement uses TRBV4-2 and TRBJ2-6, with D perhaps matching TRBD2 (5 bases). V shed 3 bases and J shed 0 bases, with 15 bases lying between them. The CDR3 is 18 amino acids. Germline values: CDR1 LGHNA, CDR2 YNFKEQ. The CDR3 bases are TGTGCCAGCAGCCATTTTAAGGAGGCAGACTCTGGGGCCAACGTCCTGACTTTC. Translation gives CASSHFKEADSGANVLTF.

In this sample, this clonotype turned up a few times. The chain uses TRBV28 and TRBJ2-5, with a weak D call TRBD2 (6 bases). The V gene's germline CDR1 is MDHEN and CDR2 SYDVKM. This CDR3 region has 15 residues. Deletions cut 3 bases from V and 5 bases from J, with 16 bases between. DNA of the CDR3: TGTGCCAGCAGTTTGGTGAGGCGGGGCGGGGAGACCCAGTACTTC. Translated: CASSLVRRGGETQYF.

This clonotype was recorded a few times. The V and J genes are TRBV20-1 and TRBJ1-2, with 7 bases lining up with TRBD1. Unmatched junction bases numbered 11, after V lost 0 bases and J lost 4 bases. CDR1 and CDR2 (germline): DFQATT, SNEGSKA (reference sequence). The CDR3 spans 16 residues. CDR3 region: CSARDGSRDRVYGYTF. The CDR3 DNA is TGCAGTGCTAGAGATGGAAGCCGGGACAGAGTCTATGGCTACACCTTC.

The chain combines TRBV6-2 or TRBV6-3 with TRBJ2-7; TRBD1 agrees at 7 bases. Trimming removed 8 bases from V and 2 bases from J; junction bases left unmatched: 3. The germline V gene encodes CDR1 MNHEY and CDR2 SVGEGT. CDR3 size: 12 residues. This chain's CDR3 is CASGQATYEQYF. The CDR3 DNA reads TGTGCCAGCGGACAGGCAACCTACGAGCAGTACTTC.

V gene TRBV11-2 combines with J gene TRBJ1-1; no firm D call. The CDR3 sequence is 14 residues long. V lost 5 bases to trimming and J lost 0 bases, with 10 bases between them. CDR1 and CDR2 from the germline V gene are SGHAT and FQNNGV. The DNA of the CDR3 is TGTGCCAGCAGCAGGGTTCCCATGAACACTGAAGCTTTCTTT. Translation gives CASSRVPMNTEAFF.

This sequence joins TRBV20-1 and TRBJ2-3; TRBD2 aligns across 8 bases. The CDR3 is made up of 14 amino acids. The V gene end was trimmed by 5 bases and the J gene end by 6 bases; junction bases not matched to a gene: 10. Germline V gene data show CDR1 as DFQATT and CDR2 as SNEGSKA (reference sequence). The DNA of the CDR3 is TGCAGTGCTGAAACGGGACTAGACGCCGATACGCAGTATTTT. Amino acid sequence: CSAETGLDADTQYF.

This clonotype appeared a few times. The V call is TRBV9, the J call TRBJ2-1; the match to TRBD1 covers 8 bases. The DNA end is a closer match to TRBJ2-7, so the J assignment may be wrong. Germline values: CDR1 SGDLS, CDR2 YYNGEE. The length of the CDR3 is 16 residues. The CDR3 protein is CASSAGQGRITYEQYF. CDR3 DNA sequence: TGTGCCAGCAGTGCAGGACAGGGCAGGATAACCTACGAGCAGTACTTC.

This chain connects TRBV18 to TRBJ1-2, with D unresolved. This CDR3 has 13 amino acids. The V and J ends lost 3 bases and 3 bases respectively, with 8 bases between them. Germline V gene lookup returns CDR1 KGHSH and CDR2 LQKENI. Here the CDR3 reads CASSPTQDYGYTF. The CDR3 nucleotides are TGTGCCAGCTCACCGACCCAGGACTATGGCTACACCTTC.

The chain recombines TRBV6-5 with TRBJ1-2; D is possibly TRBD1 (5 bases). The V gene lost 2 bases and the J gene lost 11 bases, with 15 bases spanning the gap. This CDR3 region has 13 residues. CDR1 MNHEY and CDR2 SVGAGI come from the germline V gene. CDR3 nucleotide sequence: TGTGCCAGCAGTTACATGGACAAAACGACGTACACCTTC. This encodes CASSYMDKTTYTF.

There are a few counts of this clonotype. The gene calls are TRBV20-1 and TRBJ2-1; 11 bases line up with TRBD2. The CDR3 consists of 16 residues. Germline values: CDR1 DFQATT, CDR2 SNEGSKA (reference sequence). V dropped 0 bases and J dropped 3; count of bases not matched to a gene: 4. This chain's CDR3 is CSARDPGTSGYNEQFF. CDR3 sequence (DNA): TGCAGTGCTAGAGATCCCGGGACTAGCGGCTACAATGAGCAGTTCTTC.

This clonotype was detected a few times. The chain couples TRBV12-3 or TRBV12-4 to TRBJ1-1; D is perhaps TRBD1 (6 bases). CDR3 length: 14 residues. Trimming took off 6 bases at V and 2 bases at J, with 13 bases between the two ends. The CDR3 DNA reads TGTGCCAGCAGAGCGGGGGCTGTTAACACTGAAGCTTTCTTT. Its translation is CASRAGAVNTEAFF.

The chain has TRBV29-1 and TRBJ2-1; D perhaps matches TRBD1 (6 bases). Trimming left V 1 base short and J 0 bases short, with 10 bases between. Germline V CDR1 and CDR2: SQVTM, ANQGSEA. This CDR3 contains 15 residues. The CDR3 loop is CSVEAQGSSYNEQFF. The CDR3 DNA reads as TGCAGCGTTGAAGCACAGGGAAGCTCCTACAATGAGCAGTTCTTC.

This clonotype has a single count. Since the CDR3 does not end with the conserved phenylalanine or tryptophan, this likely comes from a read error. The genes are TRBV7-9 and TRBJ2-1; 9 bases are shared with TRBD1. J gave up 8 bases and V 7 bases, and 12 bases lay outside the gene matches. CDR3 length: 15 residues. Germline V lookup: CDR1 SEHNR, CDR2 FQNEAQ (reference sequence). CDR3 region: CASTMPGTGKDEQFT. In DNA, the CDR3 is TGTGCCAGCACCATGCCCGGGACAGGGAAAGATGAGCAGTTCACC.

This clonotype has more than one count but fewer than ten. The chain joins TRBV30 to TRBJ1-5, with 7 positions matching TRBD1. Germline CDR1 and CDR2: GTSNPN and SVGIG (reference sequence). The CDR3 loop spans 15 amino acids. The V gene end was trimmed by 0 bases and the J gene end by 9 bases; junction bases not matched to a gene: 11. CDR3 amino acids: CAWSVPGTVSGPQHF. CDR3 nucleotide sequence: TGTGCCTGGAGTGTTCCCGGGACAGTCAGTGGGCCCCAGCATTTT. The variable domain in full, with the rest retrieved from reference TRBV30 and TRBJ1-5, is SQTIHQWPATLVQPVGSPLSLECTVEGTSNPNLYWYRQAAGRGLQLLFYSVGIGQISSEVPQNLSASRPQDRQFILSSKKLLLSDSGFYLCAWSVPGTVSGPQHFGDGTRLSIL.

In this sample, this clonotype turned up a few times. An end of the junction does not agree with germline; a read error may underlie this. V is TRBV12-3 or TRBV12-4 and J is TRBJ1-2; TRBD1 aligns across 9 bases. This CDR3 is 15 amino acids long. The CDR3 protein is CASSPTGGLNYGHTF. DNA for the CDR3: TGTGCCAGCAGCCCTACAGGGGGCCTTAACTATGGCCACACCTTC.

V and J are TRBV9 and TRBJ2-1; 7 positions agree with TRBD1. Germline V gives CDR1 SGDLS, CDR2 YYNGEE. The J segment lost 9 bases and the V segment lost 0 bases, leaving 15 bases of the junction unmatched. The CDR3 spans 17 residues. This CDR3 reads CASSVGIGDRTTGEQFF. CDR3 nucleotide sequence: TGTGCCAGCAGCGTAGGGATCGGGGACAGAACTACGGGTGAGCAGTTCTTC.

The rearrangement uses TRBV5-1 and TRBJ1-1; no reliable D call. The germline gives CDR1 SGHRS, CDR2 YFSETQ. The CDR3 sequence is 14 residues long. Trimming left V 5 bases short and J 1 base short, with 12 bases between. DNA for the CDR3: TGCGCCAGCAGGGATCTGGGAAGGAACACTGAAGCTTTCTTT. Translation: CASRDLGRNTEAFF.

The rearrangement uses TRBV2 and TRBJ2-5; D perhaps matches TRBD1 (5 bases). V lost 1 base, J lost 5 bases, and 11 bases lay in between. In germline, CDR1 is SNHLY, CDR2 FYNNEI. The CDR3 is 14 amino acids. CDR3 residues: CASSEGGQLETQYF. CDR3 nucleotides: TGTGCCAGCAGTGAAGGGGGCCAGCTGGAGACCCAGTACTTC.

The chain carries TRBV7-9 and TRBJ2-1, with 7 bases lining up with TRBD2. CDR1 and CDR2 from the germline V gene are SEHNR and FQNEAQ (reference sequence). CDR3 length: 16 amino acids. V trimming: 1 base; J trimming: 7 bases; junction bases outside the gene matches: 10. CDR3 DNA sequence: TGTGCCAGCAGCTTAGGTGCAGTGACTAGCATAAATGAGCAGTTCTTC. It yields the protein CASSLGAVTSINEQFF.

This clonotype was observed a handful of times. The V gene is TRBV11-2, the J gene TRBJ1-2; D uncertain. The CDR3 runs to 14 residues. The V end lost 5 bases, the J end lost 2 bases, and 12 bases lay between the germline ends. Per the germline V gene, CDR1 is SGHAT and CDR2 is FQNNGV. DNA for the CDR3: TGTGCCAGCAGCCCCCAGACGGAGAACTATGGCTACACCTTC. Amino acid sequence: CASSPQTENYGYTF.

With regard to this clonotype: Sequence at one end of the junction differs from germline and may be a read error. V gene TRBV7-2 combines with J gene TRBJ2-3; D might be TRBD2 (6 bases). Per germline, CDR1 SGHTA and CDR2 FQGNSA. The CDR3 totals 15 residues. CDR3 sequence (DNA): TGTGTCAGCAGCTTAGGCGGGGAAAACACAGATACGCAGTATTTT. Translating it yields CVSSLGGENTDTQYF. The full variable domain, in which reference TRBV7-2 and TRBJ2-3 provide the parts outside the CDR3, is GAGVSQSPSNKVTEKGKDVELRCDPISGHTALYWYRQSLGQGLEFLIYFQGNSAPDKSGLPSDRFSAERTGGSVSTLTIQRTQQEDSAVYLCVSSLGGENTDTQYFGPGTRLTVL.

This chain connects TRBV20-1 to TRBJ2-3; 14 positions match TRBD2. Germline V gene data show CDR1 as DFQATT and CDR2 as SNEGSKA (reference sequence). Unmatched junction bases numbered 13, after V lost 3 bases and J lost 5 bases. The CDR3 is 18 amino acids. CDR3 coding DNA: TGCAGTGCTAGGCCGCCCCGGACTAGCGGGGGGCTAATAGATACGCAGTATTTT. Amino acids: CSARPPRTSGGLIDTQYF.

V gene TRBV3-1 combines with J gene TRBJ1-4, with D perhaps TRBD1 (5 bases). V was pared by 1 base and J by 7 bases, with 13 bases between. Per germline, CDR1 LGHDT and CDR2 YNNKEL (reference sequence). This CDR3 comprises 15 residues. CDR3 DNA: TGTGCCAGCAGCCAAGGACCCAGGGACTTTGAAAAACTGTTTTTT. The encoded protein is CASSQGPRDFEKLFF.

A few counts support this clonotype. J is TRBJ2-7 and V is TRBV28; D call uncertain. This CDR3 region has 13 residues. The V end lost 11 bases, the J end lost 3 bases, and 17 bases lay between the germline ends. CDR1 and CDR2 from the germline V gene are MDHEN and SYDVKM. CDR3 in amino acids: CAAPRVRNYEQYF. The CDR3 DNA follows: TGTGCCGCCCCCCGGGTTAGAAACTACGAGCAGTACTTC.